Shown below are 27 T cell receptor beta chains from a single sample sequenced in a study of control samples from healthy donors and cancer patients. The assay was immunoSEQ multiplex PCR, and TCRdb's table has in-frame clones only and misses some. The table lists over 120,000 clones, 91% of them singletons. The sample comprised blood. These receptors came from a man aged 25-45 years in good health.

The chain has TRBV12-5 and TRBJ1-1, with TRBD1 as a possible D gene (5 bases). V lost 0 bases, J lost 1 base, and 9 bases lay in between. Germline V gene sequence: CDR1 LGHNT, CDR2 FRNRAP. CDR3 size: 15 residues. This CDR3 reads CASGLVLGQNTEAFF. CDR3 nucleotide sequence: TGTGCTAGTGGTTTGGTACTAGGACAGAACACTGAAGCTTTCTTT.

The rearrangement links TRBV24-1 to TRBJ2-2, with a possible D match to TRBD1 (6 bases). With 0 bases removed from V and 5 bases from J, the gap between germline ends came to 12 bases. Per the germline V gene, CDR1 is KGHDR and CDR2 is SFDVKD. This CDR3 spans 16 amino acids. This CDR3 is CATSDLTGKVTGELFF. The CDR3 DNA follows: TGTGCCACCAGTGATTTGACAGGGAAGGTGACCGGGGAGCTGTTTTTT.

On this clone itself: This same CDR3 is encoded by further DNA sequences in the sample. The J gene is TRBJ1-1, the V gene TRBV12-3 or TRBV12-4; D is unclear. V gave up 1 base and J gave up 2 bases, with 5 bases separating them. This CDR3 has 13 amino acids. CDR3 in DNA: TGTGCCAGCAGTTTAGGGGGTAACACTGAAGCTTTCTTT. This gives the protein CASSLGGNTEAFF.

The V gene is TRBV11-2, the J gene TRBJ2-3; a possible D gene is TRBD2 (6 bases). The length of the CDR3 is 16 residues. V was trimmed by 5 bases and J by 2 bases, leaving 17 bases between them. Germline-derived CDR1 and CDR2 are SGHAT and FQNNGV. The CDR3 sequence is CASSLRGTGPTDTQYF. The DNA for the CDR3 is TGTGCCAGCAGCCTACGCGGGACGGGCCCCACAGATACGCAGTATTTT.

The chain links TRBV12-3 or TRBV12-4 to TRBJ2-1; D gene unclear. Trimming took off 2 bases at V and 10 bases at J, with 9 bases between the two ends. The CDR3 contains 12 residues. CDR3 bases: TGTGCCAGCAGTTTAATCCGAGAGGAGCAGTTCTTC. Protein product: CASSLIREEQFF.

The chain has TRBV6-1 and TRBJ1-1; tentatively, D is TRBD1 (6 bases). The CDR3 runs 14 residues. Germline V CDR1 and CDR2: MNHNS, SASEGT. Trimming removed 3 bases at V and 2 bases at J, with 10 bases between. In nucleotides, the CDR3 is TGTGCCAGCAGTGAGAACAGGGTCAACACTGAAGCTTTCTTT. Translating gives CASSENRVNTEAFF.

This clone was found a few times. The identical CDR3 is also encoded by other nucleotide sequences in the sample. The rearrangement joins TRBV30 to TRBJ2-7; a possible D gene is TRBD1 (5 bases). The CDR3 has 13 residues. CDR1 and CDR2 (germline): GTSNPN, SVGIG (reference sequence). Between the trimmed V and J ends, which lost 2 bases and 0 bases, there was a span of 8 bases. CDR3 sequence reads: CAWSPDSSYEQYF. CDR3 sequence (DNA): TGTGCCTGGAGTCCTGACAGCTCCTACGAGCAGTACTTC.

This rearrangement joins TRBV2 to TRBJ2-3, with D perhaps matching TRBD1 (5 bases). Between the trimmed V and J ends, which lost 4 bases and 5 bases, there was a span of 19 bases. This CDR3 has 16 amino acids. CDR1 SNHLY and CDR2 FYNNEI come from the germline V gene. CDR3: CASSVGWASGKDTQYF. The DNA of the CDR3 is TGTGCCAGCAGTGTAGGGTGGGCTTCAGGGAAAGATACGCAGTATTTT.

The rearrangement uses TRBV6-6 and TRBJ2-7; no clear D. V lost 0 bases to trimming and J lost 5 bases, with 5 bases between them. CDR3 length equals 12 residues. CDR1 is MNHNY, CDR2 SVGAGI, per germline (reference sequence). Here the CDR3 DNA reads TGTGCCAGCAGTTACTCGAACGACGAGCAGTACTTC. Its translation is CASSYSNDEQYF.

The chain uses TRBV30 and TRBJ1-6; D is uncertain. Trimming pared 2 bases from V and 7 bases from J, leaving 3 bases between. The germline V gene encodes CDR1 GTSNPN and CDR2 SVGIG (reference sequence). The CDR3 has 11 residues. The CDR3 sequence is CAWSRNSPLHF. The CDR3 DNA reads TGTGCCTGGAGTCGAAATTCACCCCTCCACTTT.

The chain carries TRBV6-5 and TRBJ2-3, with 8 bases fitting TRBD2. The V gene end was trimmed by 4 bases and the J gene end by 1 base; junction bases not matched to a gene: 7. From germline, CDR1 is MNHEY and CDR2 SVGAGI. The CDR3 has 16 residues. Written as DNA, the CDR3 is TGTGCCAGCAGTTGGTCTTCGGGGGGGGGCACAGATACGCAGTATTTT. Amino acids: CASSWSSGGGTDTQYF.

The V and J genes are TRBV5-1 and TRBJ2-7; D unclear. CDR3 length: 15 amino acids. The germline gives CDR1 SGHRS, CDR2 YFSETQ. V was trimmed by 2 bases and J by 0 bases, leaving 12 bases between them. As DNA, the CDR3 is TGCGCCAGCAGCTTTGGGCATCTGAGCTCCTACGAGCAGTACTTC. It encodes CASSFGHLSSYEQYF.

The CDR3 DNA reads as TGCGCCAGCAGCTTGCCCTCAGGGGAGGTCACTGAAGCTTTCTTT. Amino acids: CASSLPSGEVTEAFF. The rearrangement links TRBV5-1 to TRBJ1-1; D might be TRBD1 (6 bases). Germline CDR1 SGHRS, CDR2 YFSETQ. The germline V and J ends were trimmed by 1 base and 4 bases, with 14 bases remaining between them. The CDR3 has 15 residues. Full variable domain (outside the CDR3, taken from reference TRBV5-1 and TRBJ1-1): KAGVTQTPRYLIKTRGQQVTLSCSPISGHRSVSWYQQTPGQGLQFLFEYFSETQRNKGNFPGRFSGRQFSNSRSEMNVSTLELGDSALYLCASSLPSGEVTEAFFGQGTRLTVV.

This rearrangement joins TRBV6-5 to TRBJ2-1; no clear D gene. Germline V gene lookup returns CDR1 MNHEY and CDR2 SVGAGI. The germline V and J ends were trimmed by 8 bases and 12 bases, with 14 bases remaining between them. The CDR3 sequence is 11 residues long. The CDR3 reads CASHTQWRQFF. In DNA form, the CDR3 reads TGTGCCAGCCATACCCAATGGAGGCAGTTCTTC.

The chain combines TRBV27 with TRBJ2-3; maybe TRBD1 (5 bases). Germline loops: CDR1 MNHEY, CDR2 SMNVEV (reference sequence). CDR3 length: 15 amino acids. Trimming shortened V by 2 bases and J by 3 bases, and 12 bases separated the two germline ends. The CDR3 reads CASSLRSTVTDTQYF. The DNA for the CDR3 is TGTGCCAGCAGTTTACGGTCGACAGTTACAGATACGCAGTATTTT.

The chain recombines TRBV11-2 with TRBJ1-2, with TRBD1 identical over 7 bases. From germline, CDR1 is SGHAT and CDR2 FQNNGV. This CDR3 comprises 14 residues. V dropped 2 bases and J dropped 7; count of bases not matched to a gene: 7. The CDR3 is CASSLNPTGFGYTF. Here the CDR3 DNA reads TGTGCCAGCAGCTTAAACCCGACAGGGTTTGGCTACACCTTC. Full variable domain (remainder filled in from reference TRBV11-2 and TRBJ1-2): EAGVAQSPRYKIIEKRQSVAFWCNPISGHATLYWYQQILGQGPKLLIQFQNNGVVDDSQLPKDRFSAERLKGVDSTLKIQPAKLEDSAVYLCASSLNPTGFGYTFGSGTRLTVV.

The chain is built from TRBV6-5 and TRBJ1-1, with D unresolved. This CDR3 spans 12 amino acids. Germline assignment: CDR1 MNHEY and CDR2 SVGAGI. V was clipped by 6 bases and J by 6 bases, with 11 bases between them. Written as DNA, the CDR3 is TGTGCCAGCAGCCACGTGGGTTCTGAAGCTTTCTTT. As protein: CASSHVGSEAFF.

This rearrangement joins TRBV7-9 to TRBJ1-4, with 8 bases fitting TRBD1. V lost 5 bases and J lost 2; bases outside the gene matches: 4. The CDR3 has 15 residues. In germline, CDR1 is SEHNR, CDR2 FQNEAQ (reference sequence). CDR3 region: CASSATGATNEKLFF. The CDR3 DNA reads TGTGCCAGCAGCGCGACAGGGGCCACTAATGAAAAACTGTTTTTT.

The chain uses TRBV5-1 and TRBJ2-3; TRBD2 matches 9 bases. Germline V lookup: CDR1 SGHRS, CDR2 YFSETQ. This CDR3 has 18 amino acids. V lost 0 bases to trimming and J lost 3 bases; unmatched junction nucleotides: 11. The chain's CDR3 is CASSLEGGGGAVTDTQYF. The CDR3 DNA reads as TGCGCCAGCAGCTTGGAAGGTGGCGGGGGGGCCGTGACAGATACGCAGTATTTT.

In DNA, the CDR3 is TGTGCCGCCGGCCCGGACAGGGTAATTCAGCCCCAGCATTTT. Its protein is CAAGPDRVIQPQHF. The chain uses TRBV10-3 and TRBJ1-5; 8 nucleotides agree with TRBD1. Germline loops: CDR1 ENHRY, CDR2 SYGVKD. This CDR3 spans 14 amino acids. With 11 bases clipped from V and 6 bases from J, the junction kept 12 bases outside the gene matches.

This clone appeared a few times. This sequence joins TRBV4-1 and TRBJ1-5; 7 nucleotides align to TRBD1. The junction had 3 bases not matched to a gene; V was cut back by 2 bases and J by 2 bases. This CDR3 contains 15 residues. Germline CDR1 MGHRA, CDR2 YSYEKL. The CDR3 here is CASSQIQGRNQPQHF. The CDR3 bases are TGCGCCAGCAGCCAAATACAGGGGCGCAATCAGCCCCAGCATTTT.

CDR3 protein: CASSTQSLVRTQETQYF. CDR3 sequence (DNA): TGTGCCAGCAGCACCCAGAGCTTGGTCAGAACTCAAGAGACCCAGTACTTC. The chain is built from TRBV3-1 (or the pseudogene TRBV3-2) and TRBJ2-5; D remains unclear. The CDR3 spans 17 residues. Deletions cut 5 bases from V and 2 bases from J, with 21 bases between. The germline gives CDR1 LGHDT, CDR2 YNNKEL (reference sequence).

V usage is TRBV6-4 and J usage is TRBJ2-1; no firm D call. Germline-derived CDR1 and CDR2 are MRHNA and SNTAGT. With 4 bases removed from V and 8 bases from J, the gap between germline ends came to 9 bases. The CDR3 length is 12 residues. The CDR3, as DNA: TGTGCCAGCAGTGGGCTTCGGGATGAGCAGTTCTTC. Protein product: CASSGLRDEQFF.

CDR3 residues: CATQGSESYNSPLHF. The DNA for the CDR3 is TGTGCCACCCAGGGGAGCGAGTCTTATAATTCACCCCTCCACTTT. The chain recombines TRBV2 with TRBJ1-6, with a weak D call TRBD1 (6 bases). CDR3 length: 15 residues. Deletions cut 10 bases from V and 4 bases from J, with 17 bases between. The germline CDR1 and CDR2 sequences are SNHLY and FYNNEI.

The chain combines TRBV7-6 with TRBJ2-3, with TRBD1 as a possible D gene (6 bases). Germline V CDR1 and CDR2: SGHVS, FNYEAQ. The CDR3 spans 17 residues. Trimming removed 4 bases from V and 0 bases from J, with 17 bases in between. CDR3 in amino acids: CASSSDRDTHSTDTQYF. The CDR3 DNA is TGTGCCAGCAGCTCCGACCGGGACACCCATAGCACAGATACGCAGTATTTT.

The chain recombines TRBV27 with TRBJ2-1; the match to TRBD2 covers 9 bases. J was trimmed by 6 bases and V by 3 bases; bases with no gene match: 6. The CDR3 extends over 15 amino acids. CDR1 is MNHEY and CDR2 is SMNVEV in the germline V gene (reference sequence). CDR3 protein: CASSFPRGGSNEQFF. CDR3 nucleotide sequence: TGTGCCAGCAGTTTCCCGCGGGGGGGGAGCAATGAGCAGTTCTTC.

The DNA of the CDR3 is TGTGCCAGTGACCCAAGGGACGGAAACACCATATATTTT. It encodes CASDPRDGNTIYF. The rearrangement uses TRBV28 and TRBJ1-3; maybe TRBD1 (5 bases). The CDR3 totals 13 residues. V lost 9 bases, J lost 4 bases, and 13 bases lay in between. In germline, CDR1 is MDHEN, CDR2 SYDVKM.